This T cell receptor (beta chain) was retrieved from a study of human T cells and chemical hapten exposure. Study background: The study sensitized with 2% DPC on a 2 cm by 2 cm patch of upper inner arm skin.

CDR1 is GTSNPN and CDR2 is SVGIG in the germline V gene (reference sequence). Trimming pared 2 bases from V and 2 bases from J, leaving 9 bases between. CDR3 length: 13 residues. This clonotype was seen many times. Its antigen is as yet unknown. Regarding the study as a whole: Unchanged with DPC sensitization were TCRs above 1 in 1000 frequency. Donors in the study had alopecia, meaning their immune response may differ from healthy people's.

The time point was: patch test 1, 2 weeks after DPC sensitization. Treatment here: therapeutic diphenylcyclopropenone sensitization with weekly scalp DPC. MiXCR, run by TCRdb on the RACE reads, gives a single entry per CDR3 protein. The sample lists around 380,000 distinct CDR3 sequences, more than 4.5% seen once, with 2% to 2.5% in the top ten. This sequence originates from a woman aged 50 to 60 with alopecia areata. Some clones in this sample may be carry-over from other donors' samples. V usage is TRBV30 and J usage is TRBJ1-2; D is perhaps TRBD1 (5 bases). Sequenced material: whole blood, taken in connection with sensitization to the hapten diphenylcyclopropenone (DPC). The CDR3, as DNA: TGTGCCTGGAGTCATCGGGGGAACTATGGCTACACCTTC. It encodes CAWSHRGNYGYTF.